A selection of T cell receptor beta chains follows, all from one sample in a study of T-cell reconstitution after alpha-beta-depleted transplantation in children. TCRdb re-called the PCR reads through MiXCR, storing one row per CDR3 protein. The repertoire includes hundreds of thousands of distinct CDR3 sequences, under 13% of them detected once, and roughly 27% sits in the top ten. The specimen comprised PBMCs, sampled before TCRalphabeta/CD19-depleted stem cell transplant. Receptors originate from a child younger than two with acute myeloid leukemia, due to receive a stem cell transplant. Both conserved end residues are part of each CDR3. The D gene is left open where the match is weak. Clone size appears in some rows only: once, few, many, or a class for an expanded clone.

cdr3_length | j_call | clone_size | v_call | d_call | cdr3_aa | cdr3_nt
12 | TRBJ1-5 | many | TRBV19 | - | CATRRGEQPQHF | TGTGCCACCCGGAGGGGGGAACAGCCCCAGCATTTT
15 | TRBJ1-1 | many | TRBV5-1 | - | CASSPGLTMGTEAFF | TGCGCCAGCAGCCCGGGACTCACTATGGGCACTGAAGCTTTCTTT
17 | TRBJ2-5 | many | TRBV25-1 | TRBD2 | CASSRGVAGGLGETQYF | TGTGCCAGCAGTAGGGGGGTAGCGGGGGGGCTGGGAGAGACCCAGTACTTC
15 | TRBJ1-1 | many | TRBV12-3/TRBV12-4 | - | CASSPRQTPNTEAFF | TGTGCCAGCAGTCCCAGACAGACCCCGAACACTGAAGCTTTCTTT
14 | TRBJ2-7 | many | TRBV20-1 | TRBD2 | CSAILAGDSYEQYF | TGCAGTGCTATCCTAGCGGGTGACTCCTACGAGCAGTACTTC
15 | TRBJ2-2 | - | TRBV7-2 | - | CASSFGPRGPGELFF | TGTGCCAGCAGCTTCGGACCGCGGGGCCCCGGGGAGCTGTTTTTT
15 | TRBJ2-5 | many | TRBV9 | - | CASSVWAGAGETQYF | TGTGCCAGCAGCGTATGGGCAGGGGCCGGAGAGACCCAGTACTTC
13 | TRBJ2-3 | many | TRBV29-1 | TRBD2 | CSVVSGGAGTQYF | TGCAGCGTTGTAAGCGGGGGGGCGGGTACGCAGTATTTT
14 | TRBJ1-2 | many | TRBV6-2/TRBV6-3 | - | CASSYSSGRGGYTF | TGTGCCAGCAGTTACTCTTCTGGACGTGGCGGCTACACCTTC
17 | TRBJ2-5 | many | TRBV25-1 | - | CASSEYPQGPLQETQYF | TGTGCCAGCAGTGAATACCCCCAGGGACCCCTCCAAGAGACCCAGTACTTC
15 | TRBJ2-1 | many | TRBV7-6 | - | CASTLDHAANNEQFF | TGTGCCAGCACCCTAGATCACGCGGCCAACAATGAGCAGTTCTTC
15 | TRBJ1-1 | many | TRBV7-6 | TRBD1 | CASSFRQGANTEAFF | TGTGCCAGCAGCTTCCGACAGGGGGCGAACACTGAAGCTTTCTTT
11 | TRBJ1-2 | many | TRBV12-3/TRBV12-4 | - | CASSQDYGYTF | TGTGCCAGCAGTCAGGACTATGGCTACACCTTC
15 | TRBJ1-2 | many | TRBV3-1 | TRBD1 | CASSQPGQGDSGYTF | TGTGCCAGCAGCCAACCGGGACAGGGTGACAGTGGCTACACCTTC
14 | TRBJ1-1 | many | TRBV20-1 | - | CSAGSYSPLGIAFF | TGCAGTGCTGGAAGCTACAGCCCCCTGGGGATAGCTTTCTTT
13 | TRBJ2-1 | many | TRBV30 | - | CAWSHPGGFEQFF | TGTGCCTGGAGTCATCCAGGGGGGTTTGAGCAGTTCTTC
13 | TRBJ1-2 | few | TRBV13 | - | CASSWESNYGYTF | TGTGCCAGCAGCTGGGAGAGTAACTATGGCTACACCTTC
16 | TRBJ1-3 | many | TRBV5-5 | - | CASSLARQGMGNTIYF | TGTGCCAGCAGCTTGGCCAGGCAGGGGATGGGAAACACCATATATTTT
13 | TRBJ1-2 | many | TRBV18 | - | CASSPELTPGYTF | TGTGCCAGCTCACCCGAACTGACACCCGGCTACACCTTC
15 | TRBJ2-7 | few | TRBV28 | TRBD1 | CASSSLGQGSYEQYF | TGTGCCAGCAGTTCACTCGGACAGGGCTCCTACGAGCAGTACTTC
14 | TRBJ2-1 | many | TRBV20-1 | - | CSARDWSKGPEQFF | TGCAGTGCTAGAGATTGGTCTAAGGGTCCTGAGCAGTTCTTC
11 | TRBJ1-1 | many | TRBV20-1 | - | CSALLNTEAFF | TGCAGTGCCCTCTTGAACACTGAAGCTTTCTTT
14 | TRBJ2-2 | many | TRBV15 | - | CATSRESSTGELFF | TGTGCCACCAGCAGAGAATCTTCCACCGGGGAGCTGTTTTTT
15 | TRBJ2-7 | few | TRBV12-3/TRBV12-4 | TRBD1 | CASSSRDRGDYEQYF | TGTGCCAGCAGTTCCCGGGACAGGGGTGACTACGAGCAGTACTTC
16 | TRBJ2-3 | few | TRBV18 | TRBD2 | CASSPQLADRTDTQYF | TGTGCCAGCTCACCCCAACTAGCGGACCGCACAGATACGCAGTATTTT
15 | TRBJ1-4 | many | TRBV5-1 | - | CASSLPDSTNEKLFF | TGCGCCAGCAGCCTACCGGACAGCACTAATGAAAAACTGTTTTTT
12 | TRBJ1-4 | many | TRBV29-1 | - | CSVGDSNEKLFF | TGCAGCGTAGGGGATTCTAATGAAAAACTGTTTTTT
16 | TRBJ2-7 | many | TRBV20-1 | TRBD1 | CSARPPDRVGSYEQYF | TGCAGTGCTAGACCACCTGACAGGGTGGGGTCCTACGAGCAGTACTTC
14 | TRBJ1-5 | many | TRBV6-1 | - | CASSPGRGNQPQHF | TGTGCCAGCAGCCCGGGACGCGGCAATCAGCCCCAGCATTTT
11 | TRBJ1-1 | - | TRBV19 | - | CASSIATEAFF | TGTGCCAGTAGTATAGCCACTGAAGCTTTCTTT
13 | TRBJ2-2 | - | TRBV7-3 | - | CASSFGVAGELFF | TGTGCCAGCAGCTTCGGGGTTGCCGGGGAGCTGTTTTTT
13 | TRBJ1-4 | many | TRBV12-3/TRBV12-4 | - | CASSLLGTEKLFF | TGTGCCAGCAGTTTGTTGGGGACCGAAAAACTGTTTTTT
14 | TRBJ1-2 | many | TRBV5-1 | - | CASEEGMGFYGYTF | TGCGCCAGCGAGGAGGGGATGGGCTTCTATGGCTACACCTTC
15 | TRBJ1-2 | many | TRBV28 | - | CASSSDPRREGGYTF | TGTGCCAGCAGTTCCGATCCCCGCAGGGAGGGCGGCTACACCTTC
16 | TRBJ2-7 | few | TRBV19 | TRBD1 | CASSTLWTGPRDEQYF | TGTGCCAGTAGTACGCTCTGGACAGGGCCAAGAGACGAGCAGTACTTC
12 | TRBJ1-1 | many | TRBV12-3/TRBV12-4 | - | CASSPGQSEAFF | TGTGCCAGCAGTCCTGGACAATCTGAAGCTTTCTTT
13 | TRBJ1-4 | many | TRBV5-1 | - | CASSLRFEEKLFF | TGCGCCAGCAGCTTGAGGTTCGAGGAAAAACTGTTTTTT
16 | TRBJ2-7 | - | TRBV28 | TRBD2 | CASRLQGLVSWHEQYF | TGTGCCAGCAGACTTCAAGGACTAGTTAGTTGGCACGAGCAGTACTTC
16 | TRBJ1-2 | many | TRBV7-2 | - | CASSLGGTGLRGGYTF | TGTGCCAGCAGCTTAGGAGGAACAGGACTCCGAGGTGGCTACACCTTC
16 | TRBJ1-3 | many | TRBV5-1 | TRBD1 | CASSPPGQGYGNTIYF | TGCGCCAGCAGCCCCCCGGGACAGGGCTATGGAAACACCATATATTTT
14 | TRBJ1-1 | many | TRBV6-2/TRBV6-3 | TRBD1 | CASETGTRNTEAFF | TGTGCCAGCGAGACAGGGACAAGAAACACTGAAGCTTTCTTT
18 | TRBJ2-6 | many | TRBV7-8 | - | CASSPGTTARLGANVLTF | TGTGCCAGCAGCCCTGGGACAACGGCCCGACTGGGGGCCAACGTCCTGACTTTC
16 | TRBJ2-1 | many | TRBV20-1 | TRBD2 | CSAREEAGVWGNEQFF | TGCAGTGCTAGAGAAGAGGCGGGAGTATGGGGCAATGAGCAGTTCTTC
14 | TRBJ1-2 | many | TRBV29-1 | - | CSVESGVGGYGYTF | TGCAGCGTTGAAAGTGGGGTAGGCGGCTATGGCTACACCTTC
15 | TRBJ2-3 | few | TRBV6-1 | TRBD2 | CASRLLAGGADTQYF | TGTGCCAGCAGACTACTAGCGGGAGGCGCAGATACGCAGTATTTT
14 | TRBJ2-7 | many | TRBV29-1 | - | CSVGRHLMDYEQYF | TGCAGCGTTGGTAGGCACTTAATGGACTACGAGCAGTACTTC
17 | TRBJ2-1 | - | TRBV3-1 | TRBD2 | CASCLTSGRGSYNEQFF | TGTGCCTCCTGTCTGACTAGCGGGAGGGGATCCTACAATGAGCAGTTCTTC
13 | TRBJ1-4 | many | TRBV11-2 | TRBD1 | CASSLGTGEKLFF | TGTGCCAGCAGCTTAGGGACAGGTGAAAAACTGTTTTTT
14 | TRBJ2-5 | many | TRBV12-3/TRBV12-4 | - | CASSPQQDQETQYF | TGTGCCAGCAGTCCGCAACAGGACCAAGAGACCCAGTACTTC
13 | TRBJ2-7 | few | TRBV7-3 | TRBD1 | CASVPAGGNEQYF | TGTGCCAGTGTGCCGGCAGGGGGAAACGAGCAGTACTTC
17 | TRBJ2-4 | many | TRBV20-1 | TRBD2 | CSARLAGAEIAKNIQYF | TGCAGTGCGAGACTAGCGGGGGCCGAAATAGCCAAAAACATTCAGTACTTC
14 | TRBJ2-7 | - | TRBV10-1 | - | CASSESGTDYEQYF | TGCGCCAGCAGTGAGTCTGGGACGGACTACGAGCAGTACTTC
12 | TRBJ2-7 | - | TRBV18 | TRBD2 | CATSPGTSEQYF | TGTGCCACCTCACCCGGGACTAGCGAGCAGTACTTC
16 | TRBJ2-5 | many | TRBV7-8 | TRBD1 | CASSLPKTGYSETQYF | TGTGCCAGCAGCTTACCCAAGACAGGGTATTCAGAGACCCAGTACTTC
15 | TRBJ1-2 | many | TRBV2 | - | CASSEPSDSLYGYTF | TGTGCCAGCAGTGAACCTTCGGACAGCCTCTATGGCTACACCTTC
14 | TRBJ2-1 | many | TRBV24-1 | - | CATSGYRTDNEQFF | TGTGCCACCAGTGGTTACAGAACCGACAATGAGCAGTTCTTC
14 | TRBJ2-1 | many | TRBV12-3/TRBV12-4 | TRBD2 | CASSPGTTTYEQFF | TGTGCCAGCAGCCCCGGGACTACCACCTATGAGCAGTTCTTC
13 | TRBJ2-2 | - | TRBV29-1 | - | CSVLGRETGELFF | TGCAGCGTGTTGGGGAGAGAAACCGGGGAGCTGTTTTTT
15 | TRBJ2-1 | many | TRBV29-1 | TRBD2 | CSVEGVAGVGNEQFF | TGCAGCGTTGAAGGGGTAGCGGGAGTAGGGAATGAGCAGTTCTTC
15 | TRBJ1-5 | many | TRBV7-8 | - | CASSPIRVGAQPQHF | TGTGCCAGCAGCCCTATACGGGTGGGGGCCCAGCCCCAGCATTTT